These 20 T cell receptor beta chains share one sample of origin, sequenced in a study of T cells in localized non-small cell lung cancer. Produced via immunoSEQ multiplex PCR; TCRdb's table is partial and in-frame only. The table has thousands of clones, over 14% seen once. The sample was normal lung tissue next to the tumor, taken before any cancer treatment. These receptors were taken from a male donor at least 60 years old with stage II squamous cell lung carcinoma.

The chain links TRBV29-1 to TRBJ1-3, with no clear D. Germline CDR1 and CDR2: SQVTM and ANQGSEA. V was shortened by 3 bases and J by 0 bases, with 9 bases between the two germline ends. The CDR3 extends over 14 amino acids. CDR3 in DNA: TGCAGCGTTGACGCCGGTCTCTCTGGAAACACCATATATTTT. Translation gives CSVDAGLSGNTIYF.

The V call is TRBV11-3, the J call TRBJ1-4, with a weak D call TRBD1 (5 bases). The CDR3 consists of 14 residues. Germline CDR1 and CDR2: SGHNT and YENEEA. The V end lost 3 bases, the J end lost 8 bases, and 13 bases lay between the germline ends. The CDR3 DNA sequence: TGTGCCAGCAGCTTGTCCAGGGACGTGGAAAAACTGTTTTTT. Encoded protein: CASSLSRDVEKLFF.

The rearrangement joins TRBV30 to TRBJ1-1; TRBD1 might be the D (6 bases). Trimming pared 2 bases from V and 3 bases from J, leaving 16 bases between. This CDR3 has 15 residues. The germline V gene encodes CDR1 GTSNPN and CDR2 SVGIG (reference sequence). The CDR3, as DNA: TGTGCCTGGAGTACCCAGGGGTACGCGGACACTGAAGCTTTCTTT. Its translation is CAWSTQGYADTEAFF.

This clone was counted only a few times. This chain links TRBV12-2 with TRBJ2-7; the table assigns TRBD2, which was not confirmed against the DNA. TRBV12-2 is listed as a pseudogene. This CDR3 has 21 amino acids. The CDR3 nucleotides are TGTGCAAGTCGCTTAGCCGTGGTGGTGGGTCGACCTAGCGGAGCTTTCTACGAGCAGTACTTC. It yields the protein CASRLAVVVGRPSGAFYEQYF.

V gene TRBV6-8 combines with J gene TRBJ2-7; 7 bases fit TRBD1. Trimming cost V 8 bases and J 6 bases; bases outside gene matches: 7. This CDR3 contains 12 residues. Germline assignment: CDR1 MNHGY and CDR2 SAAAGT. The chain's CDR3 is CASLVQGSEQYF. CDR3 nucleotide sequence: TGTGCCAGCCTGGTACAGGGGTCCGAGCAGTACTTC.

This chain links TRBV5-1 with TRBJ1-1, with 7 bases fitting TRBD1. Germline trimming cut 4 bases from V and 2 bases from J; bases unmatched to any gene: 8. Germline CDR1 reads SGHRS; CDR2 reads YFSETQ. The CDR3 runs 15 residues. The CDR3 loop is CASSPPGTANTEAFF. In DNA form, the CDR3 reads TGCGCCAGCAGCCCGCCCGGGACAGCTAACACTGAAGCTTTCTTT. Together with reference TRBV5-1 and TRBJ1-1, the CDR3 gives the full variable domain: KAGVTQTPRYLIKTRGQQVTLSCSPISGHRSVSWYQQTPGQGLQFLFEYFSETQRNKGNFPGRFSGRQFSNSRSEMNVSTLELGDSALYLCASSPPGTANTEAFFGQGTRLTVV.

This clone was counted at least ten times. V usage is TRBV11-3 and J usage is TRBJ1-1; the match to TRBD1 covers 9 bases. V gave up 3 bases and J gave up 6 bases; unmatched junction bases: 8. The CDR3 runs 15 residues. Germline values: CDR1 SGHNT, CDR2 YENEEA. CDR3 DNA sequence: TGTGCCAGCAGCTTCCTTACAGGGGGCTTAGCTGAAGCTTTCTTT. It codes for CASSFLTGGLAEAFF.

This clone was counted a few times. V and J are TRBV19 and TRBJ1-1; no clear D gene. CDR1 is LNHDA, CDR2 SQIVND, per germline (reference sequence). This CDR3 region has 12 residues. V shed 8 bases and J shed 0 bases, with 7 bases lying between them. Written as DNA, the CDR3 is TGTGCCAGTTCCAGGATGAACACTGAAGCTTTCTTT. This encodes CASSRMNTEAFF.

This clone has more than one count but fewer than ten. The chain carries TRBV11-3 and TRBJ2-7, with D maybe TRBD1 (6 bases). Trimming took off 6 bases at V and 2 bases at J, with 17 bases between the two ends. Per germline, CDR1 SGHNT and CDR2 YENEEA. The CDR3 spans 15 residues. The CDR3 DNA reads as TGTGCCAGCAGTCTCAGGGGCCAAAGGGCCTACGAGCAGTACTTC. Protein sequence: CASSLRGQRAYEQYF.

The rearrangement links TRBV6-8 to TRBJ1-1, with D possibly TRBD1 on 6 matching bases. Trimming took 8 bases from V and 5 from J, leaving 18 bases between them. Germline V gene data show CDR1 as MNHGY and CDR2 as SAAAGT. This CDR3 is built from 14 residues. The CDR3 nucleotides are TGTGCCAGCTCCGACGGGGGGGCGAGGACTGAAGCTTTCTTT. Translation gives CASSDGGARTEAFF.

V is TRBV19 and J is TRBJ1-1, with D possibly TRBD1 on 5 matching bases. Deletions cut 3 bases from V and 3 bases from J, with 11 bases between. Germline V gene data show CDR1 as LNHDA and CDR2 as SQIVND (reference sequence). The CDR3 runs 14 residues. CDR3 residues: CASSIEGFHTEAFF. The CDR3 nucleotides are TGTGCCAGTAGTATCGAGGGGTTCCACACTGAAGCTTTCTTT.

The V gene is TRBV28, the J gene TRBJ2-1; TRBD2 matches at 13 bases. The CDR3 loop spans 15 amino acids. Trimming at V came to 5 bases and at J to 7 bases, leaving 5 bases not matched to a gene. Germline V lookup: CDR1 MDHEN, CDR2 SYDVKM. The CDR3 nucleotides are TGTGCCAGCAGTCGTTGGACTAGCGGGGGAAATGAGCAGTTCTTC. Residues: CASSRWTSGGNEQFF.

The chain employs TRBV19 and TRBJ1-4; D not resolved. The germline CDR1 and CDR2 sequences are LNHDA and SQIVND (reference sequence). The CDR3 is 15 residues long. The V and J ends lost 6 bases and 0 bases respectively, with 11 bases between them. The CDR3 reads CASRRKAATNEKLFF. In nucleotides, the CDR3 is TGTGCCAGTAGGAGGAAAGCAGCAACTAATGAAAAACTGTTTTTT.

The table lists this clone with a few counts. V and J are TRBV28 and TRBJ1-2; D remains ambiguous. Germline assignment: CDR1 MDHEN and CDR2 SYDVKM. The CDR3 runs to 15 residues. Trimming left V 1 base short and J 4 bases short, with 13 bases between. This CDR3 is CASSLSLSGLYGYTF. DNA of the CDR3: TGTGCCAGCAGTTTATCCCTGTCCGGACTCTATGGCTACACCTTC.

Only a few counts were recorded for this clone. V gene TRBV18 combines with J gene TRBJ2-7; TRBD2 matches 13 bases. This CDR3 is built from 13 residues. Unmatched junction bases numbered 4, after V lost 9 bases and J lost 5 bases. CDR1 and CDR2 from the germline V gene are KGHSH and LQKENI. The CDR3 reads CASSGLAGDEQYF. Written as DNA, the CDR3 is TGTGCCAGTTCTGGACTAGCGGGAGACGAGCAGTACTTC.

The CDR3 coding sequence is TGTGCCAGCAGCCAAGATCGTGGCTACGAGCAGTACTTC. The encoded protein is CASSQDRGYEQYF. V gene TRBV7-2 combines with J gene TRBJ2-7, with unresolved D. The CDR3 is 13 amino acids. V was clipped by 5 bases and J by 3 bases, with 11 bases between them. CDR1 is SGHTA and CDR2 is FQGNSA in the germline V gene.

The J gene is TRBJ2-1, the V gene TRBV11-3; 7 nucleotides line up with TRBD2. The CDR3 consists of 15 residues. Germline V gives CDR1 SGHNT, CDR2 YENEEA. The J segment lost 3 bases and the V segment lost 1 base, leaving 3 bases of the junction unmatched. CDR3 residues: CASSLGGSDYNEQFF. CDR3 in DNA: TGTGCCAGCAGCTTAGGCGGGAGTGACTACAATGAGCAGTTCTTC.

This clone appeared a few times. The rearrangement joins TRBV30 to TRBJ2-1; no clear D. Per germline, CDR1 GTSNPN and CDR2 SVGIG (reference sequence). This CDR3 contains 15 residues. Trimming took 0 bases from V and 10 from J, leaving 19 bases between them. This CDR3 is CAWSVTTQPINEQFF. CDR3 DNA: TGTGCCTGGAGTGTAACCACACAGCCTATCAACGAGCAGTTCTTC.

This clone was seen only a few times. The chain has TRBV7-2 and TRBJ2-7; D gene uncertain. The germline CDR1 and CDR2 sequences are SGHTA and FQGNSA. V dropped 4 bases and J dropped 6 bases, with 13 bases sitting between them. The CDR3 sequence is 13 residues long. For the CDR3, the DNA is TGTGCCAGCAGCTCCATCCCCGGGCCCGAGCAGTACTTC. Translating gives CASSSIPGPEQYF.

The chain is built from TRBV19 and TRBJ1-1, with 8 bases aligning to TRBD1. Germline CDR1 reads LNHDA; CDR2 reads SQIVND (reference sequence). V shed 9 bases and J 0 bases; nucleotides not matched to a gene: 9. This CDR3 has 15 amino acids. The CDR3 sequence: CASQDRVLLNTEAFF. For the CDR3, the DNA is TGTGCCAGCCAGGACAGGGTATTATTGAACACTGAAGCTTTCTTT.